This T cell receptor (beta chain) was retrieved from a study of cytomegalovirus exposure and HLA in healthy donors. Study results and caveats: Indistinguishable V segments, including TRBV6-2 and TRBV6-3, were excluded. What a later analysis reportedly showed was that an Asian-associated ancestry cluster had fewer N-insertions than the roughly 700-donor mean. In a later analysis, HLA-C alleles had the fewest associated TCRs, DRB1 alleles the most.

On this clone: Its antigen is currently unknown.

This PCR relied on a set of 60 Vbeta primers and 13 Jbeta primers. Libraries were prepared by immunoSEQ multiplex PCR; TCRdb keeps only in-frame clonotypes and omits some of them. The sample includes roughly 120,000 clones, 79% of them seen just once. Germline CDR1 is KGHSH and CDR2 is LQKENI. Unmatched junction bases numbered 7, after V lost 3 bases and J lost 5 bases. CDR3 length: 15 amino acids. The specimen was PBMCs. This TCR came from a man younger than 35 in good health and CMV-seronegative. The chain employs TRBV18 and TRBJ2-7; 10 bases are shared with TRBD2. The DNA for the CDR3 is TGTGCCAGCTCACCCTCTAGCGGGAGTAACGACGAGCAGTACTTC. This encodes CASSPSSGSNDEQYF.